This paragraph covers one T cell receptor beta chain sequence. The antigen remains unidentified. Measured with immunoSEQ multiplex PCR; TCRdb has only the in-frame clones, and not every one. Of about 64,000 clones in the sample, roughly 80% were seen once. Time point given: blood 4 weeks post-SBRT, at nephrectomy. Treatment defined: 15 Gy SBRT to primary tumor, nephrectomy 4 weeks later. The data belong to a study of radiation and T cells in renal cell carcinoma. The ends were cut back, 7 bases at V and 3 bases at J, with 13 bases in the middle. Germline loops: CDR1 MDHEN, CDR2 SYDVKM. The CDR3 length is 14 residues. Study-wide findings and caveats: Top tumor clonotypes rose in blood 2 weeks post-radiation, then contracted.

Material: blood, obtained from a patient whose treatment included radiotherapy and nephrectomy. The TCR comes from a man in his 60s with renal cell carcinoma. V gene TRBV28 combines with J gene TRBJ1-5, with D unresolved. The CDR3 sequence: CASKFTGDNQPQHF. CDR3 nucleotides: TGTGCCAGCAAGTTCACGGGAGACAATCAGCCCCAGCATTTT.